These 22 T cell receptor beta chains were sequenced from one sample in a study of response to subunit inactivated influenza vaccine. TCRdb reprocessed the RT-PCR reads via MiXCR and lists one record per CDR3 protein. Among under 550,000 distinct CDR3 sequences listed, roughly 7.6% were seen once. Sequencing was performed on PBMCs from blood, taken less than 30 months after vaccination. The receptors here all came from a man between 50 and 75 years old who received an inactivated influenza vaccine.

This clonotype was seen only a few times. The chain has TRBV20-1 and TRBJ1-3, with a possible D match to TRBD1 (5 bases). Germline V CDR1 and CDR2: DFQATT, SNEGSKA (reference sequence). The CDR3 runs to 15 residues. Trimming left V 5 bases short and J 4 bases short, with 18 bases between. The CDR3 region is CSAGAREGWGNTIYF. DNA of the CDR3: TGCAGTGCTGGGGCGAGGGAAGGGTGGGGAAACACCATATATTTT.

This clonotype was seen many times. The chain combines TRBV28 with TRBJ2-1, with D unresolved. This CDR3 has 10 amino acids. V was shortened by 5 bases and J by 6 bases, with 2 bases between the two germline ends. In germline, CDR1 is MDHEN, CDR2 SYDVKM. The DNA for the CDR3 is TGTGCCAGCAGTCGCAATGAGCAGTTCTTC. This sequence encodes CASSRNEQFF. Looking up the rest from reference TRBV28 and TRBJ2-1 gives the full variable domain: DVKVTQSSRYLVKRTGEKVFLECVQDMDHENMFWYRQDPGLGLRLIYFSYDVKMKEKGDIPEGYSVSREKKERFSLILESASTNQTSMYLCASSRNEQFFGPGTRLTVL.

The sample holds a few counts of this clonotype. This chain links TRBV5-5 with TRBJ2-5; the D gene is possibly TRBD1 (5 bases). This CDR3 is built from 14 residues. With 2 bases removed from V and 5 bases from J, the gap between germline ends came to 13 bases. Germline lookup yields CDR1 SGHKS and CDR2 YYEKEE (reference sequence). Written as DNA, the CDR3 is TGTGCCAGCAGCTTTCTACAGGTGGTGGAGACCCAGTACTTC. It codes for CASSFLQVVETQYF.

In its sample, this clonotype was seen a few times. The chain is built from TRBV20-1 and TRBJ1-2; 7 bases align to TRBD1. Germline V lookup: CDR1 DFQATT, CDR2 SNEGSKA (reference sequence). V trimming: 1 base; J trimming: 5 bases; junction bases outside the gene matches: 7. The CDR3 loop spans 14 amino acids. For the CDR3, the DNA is TGCAGTGCTAGAGGGGTTGACAGGGATTATGGCTACACCTTC. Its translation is CSARGVDRDYGYTF.

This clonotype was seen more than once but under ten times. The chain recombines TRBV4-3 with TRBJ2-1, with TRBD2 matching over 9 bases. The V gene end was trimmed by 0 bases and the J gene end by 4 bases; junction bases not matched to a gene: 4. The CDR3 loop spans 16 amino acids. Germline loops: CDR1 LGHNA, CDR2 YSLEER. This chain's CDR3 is CASSQDGLAFYNEQFF. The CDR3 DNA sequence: TGCGCCAGCAGCCAAGATGGACTAGCGTTTTACAATGAGCAGTTCTTC.

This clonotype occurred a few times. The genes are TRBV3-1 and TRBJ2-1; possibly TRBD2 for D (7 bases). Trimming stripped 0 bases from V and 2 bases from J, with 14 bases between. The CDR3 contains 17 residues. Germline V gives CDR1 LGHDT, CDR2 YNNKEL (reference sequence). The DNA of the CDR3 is TGTGCCAGCAGCCAAGATCATCCGGGGGGCACCTACAATGAGCAGTTCTTC. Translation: CASSQDHPGGTYNEQFF.

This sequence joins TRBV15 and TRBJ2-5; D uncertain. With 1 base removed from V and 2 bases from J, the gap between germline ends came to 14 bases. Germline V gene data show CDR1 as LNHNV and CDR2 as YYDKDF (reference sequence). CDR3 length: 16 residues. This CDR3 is CATSRGSRPVQETQYF. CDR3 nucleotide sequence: TGTGCCACCAGCAGAGGATCGAGACCCGTACAAGAGACCCAGTACTTC.

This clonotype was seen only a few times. The CDR3 reads CASSLMVGSYEQYF. The CDR3 DNA reads TGTGCCAGCAGTTTAATGGTAGGGAGCTACGAGCAGTACTTC. The chain carries TRBV12-3 or TRBV12-4 and TRBJ2-7, with D possibly TRBD2 on 5 matching bases. Trimming removed 2 bases at V and 3 bases at J, with 11 bases between. CDR3 length: 14 residues.

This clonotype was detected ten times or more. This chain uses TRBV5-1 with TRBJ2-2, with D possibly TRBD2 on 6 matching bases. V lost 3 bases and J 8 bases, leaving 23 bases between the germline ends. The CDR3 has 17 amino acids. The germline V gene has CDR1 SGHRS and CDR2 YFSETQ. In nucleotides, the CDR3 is TGCGCCAGCAGCTCGACTCCACCCGGGACTCTTCAGGGGGAGCTGTTTTTT. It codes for CASSSTPPGTLQGELFF.

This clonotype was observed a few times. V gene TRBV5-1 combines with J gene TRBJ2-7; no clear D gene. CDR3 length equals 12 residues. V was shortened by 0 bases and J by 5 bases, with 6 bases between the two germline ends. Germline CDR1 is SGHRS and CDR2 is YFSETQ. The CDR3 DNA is TGCGCCAGCAGCTTGGGGAAGGACGAGCAGTACTTC. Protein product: CASSLGKDEQYF.

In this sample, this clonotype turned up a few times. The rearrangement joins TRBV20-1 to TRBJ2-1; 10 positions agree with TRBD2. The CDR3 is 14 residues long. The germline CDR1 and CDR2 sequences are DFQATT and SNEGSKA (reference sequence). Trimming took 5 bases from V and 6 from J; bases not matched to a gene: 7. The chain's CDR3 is CSASTSGTPNEQFF. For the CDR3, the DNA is TGCAGTGCTTCAACTAGCGGGACTCCCAATGAGCAGTTCTTC.

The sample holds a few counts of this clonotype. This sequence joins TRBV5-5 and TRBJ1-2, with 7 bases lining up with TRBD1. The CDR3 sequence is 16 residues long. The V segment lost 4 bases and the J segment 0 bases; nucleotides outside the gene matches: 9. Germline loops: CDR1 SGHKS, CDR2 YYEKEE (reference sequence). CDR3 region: CASSPTGASSNYGYTF. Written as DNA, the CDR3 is TGTGCCAGCAGCCCCACAGGGGCTAGCTCTAACTATGGCTACACCTTC.

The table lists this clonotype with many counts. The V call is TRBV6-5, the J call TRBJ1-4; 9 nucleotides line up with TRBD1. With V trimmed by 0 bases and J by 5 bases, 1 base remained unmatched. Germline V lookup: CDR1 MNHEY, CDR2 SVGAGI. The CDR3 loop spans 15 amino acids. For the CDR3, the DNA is TGTGCCAGCAGTTACTCGACAGGGGGAAATGAAAAACTGTTTTTT. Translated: CASSYSTGGNEKLFF.

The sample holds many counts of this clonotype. The CDR3 DNA reads TGCGGGACTAGCGGGAGTTACGAGCAGTACTTC. This translates into CGTSGSYEQYF. The chain recombines TRBV20-1 with TRBJ2-7; 14 bases line up with TRBD2. Germline values: CDR1 DFQATT, CDR2 SNEGSKA (reference sequence). The CDR3 totals 11 residues.

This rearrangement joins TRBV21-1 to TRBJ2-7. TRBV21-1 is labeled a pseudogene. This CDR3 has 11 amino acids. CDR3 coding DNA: TGTGCCAGCAGCAAAGCTTACGAGCAGTACTTC. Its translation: CASSKAYEQYF.

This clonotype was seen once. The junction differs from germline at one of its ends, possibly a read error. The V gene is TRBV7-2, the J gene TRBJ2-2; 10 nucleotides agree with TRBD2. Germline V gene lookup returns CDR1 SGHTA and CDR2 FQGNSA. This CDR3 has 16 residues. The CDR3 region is CASSLGLARHTGELVF. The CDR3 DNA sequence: TGTGCCAGCAGCTTGGGACTAGCGAGACACACCGGGGAGCTGGTTTTT.

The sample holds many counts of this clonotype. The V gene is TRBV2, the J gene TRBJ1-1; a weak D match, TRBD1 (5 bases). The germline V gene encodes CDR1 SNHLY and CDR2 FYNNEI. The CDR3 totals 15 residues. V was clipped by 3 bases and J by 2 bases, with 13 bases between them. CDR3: CASSDSRQLNTEAFF. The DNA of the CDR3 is TGTGCCAGCAGTGATTCCCGACAGCTAAACACTGAAGCTTTCTTT.

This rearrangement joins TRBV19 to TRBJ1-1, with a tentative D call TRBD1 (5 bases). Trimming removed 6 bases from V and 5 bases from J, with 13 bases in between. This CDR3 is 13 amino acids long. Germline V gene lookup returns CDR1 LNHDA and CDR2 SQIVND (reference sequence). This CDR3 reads CASRIQGETEAFF. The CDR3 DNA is TGTGCCAGTAGGATCCAGGGCGAGACTGAAGCTTTCTTT.

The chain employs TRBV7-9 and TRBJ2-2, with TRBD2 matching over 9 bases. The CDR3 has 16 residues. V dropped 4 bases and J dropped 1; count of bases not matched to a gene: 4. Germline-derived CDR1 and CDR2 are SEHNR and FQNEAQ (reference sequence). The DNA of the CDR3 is TGTGCCAGCAGCTCCAGACTAGCGGAGAACACCGGGGAGCTGTTTTTT. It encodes CASSSRLAENTGELFF. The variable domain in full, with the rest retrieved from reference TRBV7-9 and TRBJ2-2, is DTGVSQNPRHKITKRGQNVTFRCDPISEHNRLYWYRQTLGQGPEFLTYFQNEAQLEKSRLLSDRFSAERPKGSFSTLEIQRTEQGDSAMYLCASSSRLAENTGELFFGEGSRLTVL.

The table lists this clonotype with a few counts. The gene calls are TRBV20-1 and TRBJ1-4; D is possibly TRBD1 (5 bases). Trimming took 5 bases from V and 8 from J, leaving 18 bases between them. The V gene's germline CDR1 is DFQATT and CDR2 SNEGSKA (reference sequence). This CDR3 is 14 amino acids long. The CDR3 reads CSAHPGGGEEKLFF. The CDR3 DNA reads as TGCAGTGCTCACCCGGGGGGAGGAGAGGAAAAACTGTTTTTT.

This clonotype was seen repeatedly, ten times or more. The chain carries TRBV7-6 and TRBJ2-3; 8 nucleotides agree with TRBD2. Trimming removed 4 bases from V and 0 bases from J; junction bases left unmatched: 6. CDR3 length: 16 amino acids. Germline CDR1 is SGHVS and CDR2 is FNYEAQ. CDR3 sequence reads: CASSSMGLGSTDTQYF. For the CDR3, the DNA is TGTGCCAGCAGCTCCATGGGACTAGGGAGCACAGATACGCAGTATTTT. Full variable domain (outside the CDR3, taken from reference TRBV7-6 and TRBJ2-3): GAGVSQSPRYKVTKRGQDVALRCDPISGHVSLYWYRQALGQGPEFLTYFNYEAQQDKSGLPNDRFSAERPEGSISTLTIQRTEQRDSAMYRCASSSMGLGSTDTQYFGPGTRLTVL.

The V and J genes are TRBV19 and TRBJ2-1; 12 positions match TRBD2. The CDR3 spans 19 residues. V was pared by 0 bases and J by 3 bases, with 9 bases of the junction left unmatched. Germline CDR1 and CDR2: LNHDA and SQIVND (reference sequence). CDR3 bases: TGTGCCAGTAGTATAGATCCCCTCCGACTAGCGGGGGACTACAATGAGCAGTTCTTC. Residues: CASSIDPLRLAGDYNEQFF.